Shown below are 18 T cell receptor beta chains from a single sample sequenced in a study of CD8+CD57+ T cells in acquired aplastic anemia listed by TCRdb under 2018. Instrument used: Illumina HiSeq 2000. Genomic DNA served as template for TCR beta VDJ combination and CDR3 sequence profiling. TCRdb reprocessed the public reads (quality trimming at Q25 with fastp, clone calling with MiXCR) and kept in-frame beta chains. Merged by CDR3 protein, the rows form single entries marked with the most common genes and DNA. The sample table shows fewer than 200,000 distinct CDR3 sequences, and 55% to 80% are seen once. Over 40% of the sample is in the top ten clones. Input material: sorted CD4+, CD8+, or CD8+CD57+ T cells (not recorded which) from PBMCs. The origin of the receptors is a human donor in good health.

This clonotype was recorded a few times. The chain combines TRBV20-1 with TRBJ2-1; no reliable D call. V lost 5 bases, J lost 0 bases, and 5 bases lay in between. The CDR3 loop spans 12 amino acids. The germline V gene encodes CDR1 DFQATT and CDR2 SNEGSKA (reference sequence). In DNA form, the CDR3 reads TGCAGTGCTCCCTCCTCCTACAATGAGCAGTTCTTC. It is translated as CSAPSSYNEQFF.

This sequence joins TRBV6-1 and TRBJ2-5, with D perhaps matching TRBD1 (5 bases). The CDR3 is 14 amino acids. From germline, CDR1 is MNHNS and CDR2 SASEGT. V gave up 5 bases and J gave up 2 bases, with 12 bases separating them. CDR3 coding DNA: TGTGCCAGCAGTTTTGTGACAGTTCAAGAGACCCAGTACTTC. Its translation is CASSFVTVQETQYF.

CDR3 nucleotides: TGTGCCACCAGCAGCAGAGGACAGTCGCCCCAGCATTTT. Protein product: CATSSRGQSPQHF. This chain joins TRBV15 and TRBJ1-5; maybe TRBD1 (6 bases). Trimming removed 3 bases from V and 9 bases from J, with 12 bases in between. The CDR3 has 13 amino acids. The germline CDR1 and CDR2 sequences are LNHNV and YYDKDF (reference sequence).

The V gene is TRBV6-2 or TRBV6-3, the J gene TRBJ1-2; no clear D gene. V was pared by 4 bases and J by 3 bases, with 3 bases between. The germline gives CDR1 MNHEY, CDR2 SVGEGT. There are 11 residues in the CDR3. CDR3 coding DNA: TGTGCCAGCAGTTTTGACTATGGCTACACCTTC. Translated: CASSFDYGYTF.

This clonotype was counted ten times or more. V is TRBV20-1 and J is TRBJ1-1; tentatively, D is TRBD1 (5 bases). V was shortened by 3 bases and J by 6 bases, with 11 bases between the two germline ends. The CDR3 extends over 12 amino acids. Germline V gene lookup returns CDR1 DFQATT and CDR2 SNEGSKA (reference sequence). The CDR3 loop reads CSASLGLAEAFF. CDR3 DNA sequence: TGCAGTGCTAGTTTGGGGCTTGCTGAAGCTTTCTTT.

This clonotype was observed once. The conserved phenylalanine or tryptophan normally closing the CDR3 is absent here, so this likely arose from a read error. V and J are TRBV5-1 and TRBJ2-7; 11 nucleotides align to TRBD1. V was clipped by 4 bases and J by 4 bases; unmatched bases: 4. Germline V CDR1 and CDR2: SGHRS, YFSETQ. This CDR3 has 14 residues. The CDR3 protein is CASSGQGAIYEQYS. Here the CDR3 DNA reads TGCGCCAGCAGCGGACAGGGGGCGATTTACGAGCAGTACTCC.

The chain combines TRBV20-1 with TRBJ1-2; TRBD1 is a possible D gene (6 bases). From germline, CDR1 is DFQATT and CDR2 SNEGSKA (reference sequence). Trimming left V 1 base short and J 4 bases short, with 19 bases between. The length of the CDR3 is 16 residues. Here the CDR3 DNA reads TGCAGTGCTAGAGCAAGCTCAGGGGTTCCCCTCTATGGCTACACCTTC. This gives the protein CSARASSGVPLYGYTF.

This chain links TRBV2 with TRBJ2-7; 11 bases are a match to TRBD2. The CDR3 contains 17 residues. V trimming: 7 bases; J trimming: 0 bases; junction bases outside the gene matches: 11. Germline loops: CDR1 SNHLY, CDR2 FYNNEI. The CDR3 protein is CASTYPTGLAVSYEQYF. CDR3 in DNA: TGTGCCAGCACCTACCCCACGGGACTAGCGGTCTCCTACGAGCAGTACTTC.

At least ten counts were recorded for this clonotype. This sequence joins TRBV9 and TRBJ2-3; D remains ambiguous. V was shortened by 0 bases and J by 3 bases, with 11 bases between the two germline ends. Germline V gives CDR1 SGDLS, CDR2 YYNGEE. CDR3 length equals 15 residues. CDR3 amino acids: CASSVAGMRTDTQYF. CDR3 sequence (DNA): TGTGCCAGCAGCGTAGCTGGAATGAGAACAGATACGCAGTATTTT. Supplemented by reference TRBV9 and TRBJ2-3, the full variable domain reads DSGVTQTPKHLITATGQRVTLRCSPRSGDLSVYWYQQSLDQGLQFLIQYYNGEERAKGNILERFSAQQFPDLHSELNLSSLELGDSALYFCASSVAGMRTDTQYFGPGTRLTVL.

The sample holds a few counts of this clonotype. The V call is TRBV9, the J call TRBJ1-1; 10 bases align to TRBD1. Germline loops: CDR1 SGDLS, CDR2 YYNGEE. V lost 4 bases to trimming and J lost 0 bases; unmatched junction nucleotides: 6. The CDR3 is 16 residues long. Here the CDR3 reads CASSRGQGRVNTEAFF. As DNA, the CDR3 is TGTGCCAGCAGCCGGGGACAGGGGCGGGTGAACACTGAAGCTTTCTTT.

This clonotype was recorded once. V gene TRBV24-1 combines with J gene TRBJ1-2, with a possible D match to TRBD1 (5 bases). Germline V gene lookup returns CDR1 KGHDR and CDR2 SFDVKD. This CDR3 comprises 14 residues. Trimming took off 9 bases at V and 5 bases at J, with 18 bases between the two ends. This chain's CDR3 is CATVREGGAYGYTF. CDR3 nucleotides: TGTGCCACCGTACGGGAGGGAGGGGCTTATGGCTACACCTTC.

This clonotype was detected many times. The rearrangement links TRBV20-1 to TRBJ2-1; D uncertain. Trimming pared 3 bases from V and 7 bases from J, leaving 4 bases between. Germline values: CDR1 DFQATT, CDR2 SNEGSKA (reference sequence). CDR3 length: 10 amino acids. DNA of the CDR3: TGCAGTGCTAGTCAGAATGAGCAGTTCTTC. Translation gives CSASQNEQFF.

V gene TRBV6-2 or TRBV6-3 combines with J gene TRBJ1-1, with 8 positions matching TRBD1. V gave up 6 bases and J gave up 3 bases; unmatched junction bases: 6. CDR1 MNHEY and CDR2 SVGEGT come from the germline V gene. This CDR3 spans 14 amino acids. The CDR3 spells CASREAGGHTEAFF. The CDR3 nucleotides are TGTGCCAGCAGAGAAGCAGGGGGCCACACTGAAGCTTTCTTT.

In its sample, this clonotype was seen many times. The J gene is TRBJ2-7, the V gene TRBV14; possible D gene TRBD2, 6 bases. Germline V gene data show CDR1 as SGHDN and CDR2 as FVKESK. The CDR3 is made up of 13 amino acids. V lost 0 bases and J lost 6, with 9 bases in between. The CDR3 reads CASSQDAGFEQYF. As DNA, the CDR3 is TGTGCCAGCAGCCAAGATGCGGGGTTCGAGCAGTACTTC. Supplemented by reference TRBV14 and TRBJ2-7, the full variable domain reads EAGVTQFPSHSVIEKGQTVTLRCDPISGHDNLYWYRRVMGKEIKFLLHFVKESKQDESGMPNNRFLAERTGGTYSTLKVQPAELEDSGVYFCASSQDAGFEQYFGPGTRLTVT.

The chain employs TRBV20-1 and TRBJ2-2; D remains unclear. This CDR3 has 13 amino acids. Trimming took 3 bases from V and 5 from J, leaving 10 bases between them. CDR1 and CDR2 from the germline V gene are DFQATT and SNEGSKA (reference sequence). The CDR3 loop is CSASEGPTGELFF. The CDR3 bases are TGCAGTGCTAGCGAAGGACCGACCGGGGAGCTGTTTTTT.

The V gene is TRBV7-2, the J gene TRBJ2-1, with D possibly TRBD2 on 6 matching bases. With 3 bases removed from V and 6 bases from J, the gap between germline ends came to 15 bases. Germline values: CDR1 SGHTA, CDR2 FQGNSA. The CDR3 has 15 residues. The CDR3 loop is CASSFVSMGGNEQFF. DNA of the CDR3: TGTGCCAGCAGCTTCGTCAGTATGGGAGGCAATGAGCAGTTCTTC. Full variable domain (outside the CDR3, taken from reference TRBV7-2 and TRBJ2-1): GAGVSQSPSNKVTEKGKDVELRCDPISGHTALYWYRQSLGQGLEFLIYFQGNSAPDKSGLPSDRFSAERTGGSVSTLTIQRTQQEDSAVYLCASSFVSMGGNEQFFGPGTRLTVL.

This clonotype was detected ten times or more. V gene TRBV2 combines with J gene TRBJ2-3; unclear D gene. CDR1 SNHLY and CDR2 FYNNEI come from the germline V gene. The V end was cut by 8 bases, the J end by 5 bases, with 8 bases between. The CDR3 spans 11 residues. The CDR3 bases are TGTGCCAGCCAGCGAGAAGATACGCAGTATTTT. This sequence encodes CASQREDTQYF.

With respect to this clonotype: With a much larger clone just one base away, this may be a read error. The chain links TRBV7-3 to TRBJ2-2, with 7 bases lining up with TRBD1. Germline values: CDR1 SGHTA, CDR2 FQGTGA. CDR3 length: 16 amino acids. DNA for the CDR3: TGTGCCAGCAGCCGCCTGGGGACAGCGAACATCGGGGAGCTGTTTTTT. Translated: CASSRLGTANIGELFF.